The 12 T cell receptor beta chains presented below share a single source sample, sequenced in a study of identical twins (dated by TCRdb to about 2016). The method was 5' RACE. TCRdb records Illumina HiSeq 2000 as the sequencer. Through fastp at Q25 and MiXCR, TCRdb rebuilt clones from the public reads, retaining in-frame beta chains. Identical CDR3 protein sequences are pooled into one entry, listed with their most common genes and DNA. In all, the sample holds around 450,000 distinct CDR3 sequences, and approximately 15% of those were seen once. The ten largest account for around 0.57% of the sample. This sample also belongs to another study, concerning yellow fever vaccine responses in identical twins.

Sample: CD4+ T cells sorted from blood. The receptors stem from a woman aged 18-29 years in good health.

The rearrangement joins TRBV4-2 to TRBJ1-1; D perhaps matches TRBD1 (6 bases). The length of the CDR3 is 18 residues. V was pared by 4 bases and J by 0 bases, with 21 bases between. CDR1 is LGHNA, CDR2 YNFKEQ, per germline. The CDR3 loop reads CASSPTPGGGWMNTEAFF. The CDR3 coding sequence is TGTGCCAGCAGCCCTACCCCGGGGGGCGGATGGATGAACACTGAAGCTTTCTTT.

This clonotype occurred many times. The chain uses TRBV24-1 and TRBJ2-2; 7 bases fit TRBD2. Trimming took 3 bases from V and 1 from J; bases not matched to a gene: 7. CDR1 and CDR2 (germline): KGHDR, SFDVKD. The CDR3 runs 17 residues. As DNA, the CDR3 is TGTGCCACCAGTGATCGGTTTCTAGCGGAGAACACCGGGGAGCTGTTTTTT. Residues: CATSDRFLAENTGELFF.

This sequence joins TRBV27 and TRBJ1-3; D is ambiguous. Trimming took off 4 bases at V and 10 bases at J, with 17 bases between the two ends. Germline loops: CDR1 MNHEY, CDR2 SMNVEV (reference sequence). CDR3 length: 14 amino acids. The CDR3 sequence: CASSSRHPGSTIYF. In nucleotides, the CDR3 is TGTGCCAGCAGTTCCCGACACCCAGGATCTACCATATATTTT.

Note on this clonotype: Germline is not matched at one junction end, which may reflect a read error. This rearrangement joins TRBV28 to TRBJ2-5, with 10 bases fitting TRBD1. The CDR3 has 14 residues. CDR1 MDHEN and CDR2 SYDVKM come from the germline V gene. CDR3 nucleotides: TGTGCCAGCAGTCAAGGACAGGGGGGGAAACCCTCTTGCTTC. It codes for CASSQGQGGKPSCF.

This clonotype has at least ten counts. The J gene is TRBJ1-2, the V gene TRBV12-3 or TRBV12-4; tentative D call: TRBD1 (6 bases). Trimming left V 6 bases short and J 7 bases short, with 21 bases between. This CDR3 is built from 15 residues. The CDR3 nucleotides are TGTGCCAGCAGCCTTTTGGGGCAGGGGATCGGTGGCTACACCTTC. This sequence encodes CASSLLGQGIGGYTF.

Concerning this clonotype itself: One base away lies a much larger clone, so this may be a sequencing read error. The genes are TRBV29-1 and TRBJ2-1; D gene ambiguous. The CDR3 consists of 10 residues. CDR1 is SQVTM and CDR2 is ANQGSEA in the germline V gene. Here the CDR3 reads CTVEHNEQFF. For the CDR3, the DNA is TGCACCGTTGAGCACAATGAGCAGTTCTTC.

This chain joins TRBV20-1 and TRBJ2-4; 7 bases are a match to TRBD1. There are 16 residues in the CDR3. CDR1 and CDR2 (germline): DFQATT, SNEGSKA (reference sequence). After removal of 0 bases from V and 3 bases from J, the junction contained 8 bases not matched to a gene. The DNA for the CDR3 is TGCAGTGCTAGAGATCTCGAGGCAGGGGGCAAAAACATTCAGTACTTC. Its protein is CSARDLEAGGKNIQYF.

The CDR3 nucleotides read TGTGCCATCAGTGAGTCGAGGGACGGTCTGCGACATACTGGAAACACCATATATTTT. Translating gives CAISESRDGLRHTGNTIYF. The chain is built from TRBV10-3 and TRBJ1-3; TRBD1 is a possible D gene (5 bases). Germline V gene sequence: CDR1 ENHRY, CDR2 SYGVKD. Trimming shortened V by 0 bases and J by 2 bases, and 20 bases separated the two germline ends. The CDR3 has 19 residues.

This chain connects TRBV6-5 to TRBJ2-4; D is tentatively TRBD1 or TRBD2 (6 bases each). There are 18 residues in the CDR3. V was trimmed by 1 base and J by 3 bases, leaving 19 bases between them. Germline values: CDR1 MNHEY, CDR2 SVGAGI. Here the CDR3 DNA reads TGTGCCAGCAGTTACTTCTCCGGGGGCGGCCAGGACAAAAACATTCAGTACTTC. Translating gives CASSYFSGGGQDKNIQYF.

This clonotype was observed at least ten times. The chain carries TRBV27 and TRBJ2-7, with 10 bases that match TRBD1. The CDR3 runs to 14 residues. The ends lost 5 bases at V and 4 bases at J; junction bases unmatched: 5. Germline V gene lookup returns CDR1 MNHEY and CDR2 SMNVEV (reference sequence). CDR3 nucleotides: TGTGCCAGCAGTATGACAGGGGGCTCATACGAGCAGTACTTC. This encodes CASSMTGGSYEQYF.

This chain connects TRBV6-2 or TRBV6-3 to TRBJ1-1; D gene uncertain. The CDR3 loop spans 16 amino acids. V was clipped by 5 bases and J by 0 bases, with 16 bases between them. Germline V gene sequence: CDR1 MNHEY, CDR2 SVGEGT. The CDR3 DNA follows: TGTGCCAGCAGTGACCCATTGGGAACCATGAACACTGAAGCTTTCTTT. Its protein is CASSDPLGTMNTEAFF.

This rearrangement joins TRBV15 to TRBJ2-3, with 12 bases aligning to TRBD1. V gave up 6 bases and J gave up 4 bases; unmatched junction bases: 8. Per germline, CDR1 LNHNV and CDR2 YYDKDF (reference sequence). The CDR3 is 16 residues long. The CDR3 bases are TGTGCCACCAGAGCTGCGGGACAGGGGGCCCCAGATACGCAGTATTTT. It codes for CATRAAGQGAPDTQYF.